This T cell receptor beta chain came from a study of response to subunit inactivated influenza vaccine. The CDR3 extends over 15 amino acids. CDR1 is SGHTA and CDR2 is FQGNSA in the germline V gene. Trimming removed 1 base at V and 5 bases at J, with 12 bases between. One entry per CDR3 protein results from TCRdb running MiXCR on the RT-PCR reads. This table holds some 480,000 distinct CDR3 sequences, around 9.9% found once. The receptor was derived from a man in his forties or fifties who received an inactivated influenza vaccine. The chain combines TRBV7-2 with TRBJ2-1; TRBD1 is a possible D gene (5 bases). The source was PBMCs from blood, collected about 6 weeks after vaccination. CDR3 in amino acids: CASSLVVGPNNEQFF. The CDR3 bases are TGTGCCAGCAGCTTAGTGGTGGGGCCTAACAATGAGCAGTTCTTC.